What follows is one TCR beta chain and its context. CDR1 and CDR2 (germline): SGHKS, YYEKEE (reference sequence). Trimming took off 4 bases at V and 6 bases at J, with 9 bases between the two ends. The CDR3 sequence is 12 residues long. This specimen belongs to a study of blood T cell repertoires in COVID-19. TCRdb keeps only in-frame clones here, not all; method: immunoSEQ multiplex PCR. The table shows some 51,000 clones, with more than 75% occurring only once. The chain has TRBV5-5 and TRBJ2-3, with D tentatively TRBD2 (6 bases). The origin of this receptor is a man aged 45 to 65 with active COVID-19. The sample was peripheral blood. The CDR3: CASSPGVDTQYF. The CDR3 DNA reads TGTGCCAGCAGCCCGGGAGTGGATACGCAGTATTTT.